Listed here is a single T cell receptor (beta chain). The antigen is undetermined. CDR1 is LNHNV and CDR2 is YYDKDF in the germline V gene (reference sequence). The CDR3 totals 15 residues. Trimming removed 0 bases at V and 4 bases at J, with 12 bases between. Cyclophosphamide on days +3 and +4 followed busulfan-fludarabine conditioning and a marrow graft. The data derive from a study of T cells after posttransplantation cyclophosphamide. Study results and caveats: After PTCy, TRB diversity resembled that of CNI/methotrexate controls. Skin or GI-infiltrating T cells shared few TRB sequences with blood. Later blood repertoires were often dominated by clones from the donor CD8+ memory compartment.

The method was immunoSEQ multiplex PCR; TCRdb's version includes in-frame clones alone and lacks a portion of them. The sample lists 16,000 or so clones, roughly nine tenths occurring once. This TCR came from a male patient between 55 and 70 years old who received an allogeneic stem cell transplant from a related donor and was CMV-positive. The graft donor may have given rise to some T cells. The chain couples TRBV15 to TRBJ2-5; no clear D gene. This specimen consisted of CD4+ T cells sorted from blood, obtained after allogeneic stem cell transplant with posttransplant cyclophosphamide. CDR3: CATSRESLVAETQYF. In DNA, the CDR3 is TGTGCCACCAGCAGAGAAAGTTTGGTAGCAGAGACCCAGTACTTC.